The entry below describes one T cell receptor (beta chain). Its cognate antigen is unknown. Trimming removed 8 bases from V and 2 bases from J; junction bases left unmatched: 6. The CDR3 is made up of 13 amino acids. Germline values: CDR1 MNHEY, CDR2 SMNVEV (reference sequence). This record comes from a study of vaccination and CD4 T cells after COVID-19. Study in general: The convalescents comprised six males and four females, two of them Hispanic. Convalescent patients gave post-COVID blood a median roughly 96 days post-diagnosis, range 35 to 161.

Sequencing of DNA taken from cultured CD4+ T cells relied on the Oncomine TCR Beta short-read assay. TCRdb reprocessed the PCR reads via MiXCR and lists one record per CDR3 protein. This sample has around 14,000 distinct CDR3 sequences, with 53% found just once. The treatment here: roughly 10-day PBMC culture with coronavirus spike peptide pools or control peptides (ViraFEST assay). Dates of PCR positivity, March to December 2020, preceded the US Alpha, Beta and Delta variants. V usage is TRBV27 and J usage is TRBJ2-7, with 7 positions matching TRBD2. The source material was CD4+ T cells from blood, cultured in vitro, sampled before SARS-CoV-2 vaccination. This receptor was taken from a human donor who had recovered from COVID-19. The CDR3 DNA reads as TGTGCCAGCCGCCTCGGGAGGACCTACGAGCAGTACTTC. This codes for CASRLGRTYEQYF.